Following are 28 T cell receptor beta chains from one sample sequenced in a study of CD8+ T cells in alopecia areata. Reverse transcription of extracted RNA yielded cDNA, which provided the sequencing template. The repertoire was sequenced with immunoSEQ multiplex PCR; TCRdb's copy has only in-frame clones and lacks some. The table lists approximately 150,000 clones, about three fifths of them singletons, with more than 4.5% in the top ten. The sequencing sample was made of CD4+ T cells sorted from blood. The receptor set was obtained from a human donor in good health.

Remarks on this clone: In the same sample, other DNA sequences code for this CDR3. V is TRBV5-6 and J is TRBJ2-5; D unresolved. CDR3 length: 11 residues. V was clipped by 2 bases and J by 4 bases, with 3 bases between them. Germline CDR1 SGHDT, CDR2 YYEEEE. The CDR3 spells CASSFSETQYF. The CDR3, as DNA: TGTGCCAGCAGCTTCTCAGAGACCCAGTACTTC.

Only a few counts were recorded for this clone. The chain recombines TRBV27 with TRBJ2-7, with D possibly being TRBD1 (6 bases). In germline, CDR1 is MNHEY, CDR2 SMNVEV (reference sequence). V lost 6 bases, J lost 2 bases, and 14 bases lay in between. The CDR3 extends over 14 amino acids. For the CDR3, the DNA is TGTGCCAGCAGAGATACAGGGTCGGCCTACGAGCAGTACTTC. Its protein is CASRDTGSAYEQYF.

This rearrangement joins TRBV5-4 to TRBJ2-3; TRBD2 matches at 7 bases. Trimming removed 2 bases from V and 0 bases from J; junction bases left unmatched: 3. Per the germline V gene, CDR1 is SGHNT and CDR2 is YYREEE (reference sequence). The CDR3 sequence is 15 residues long. Here the CDR3 reads CASSFPSGSTDTQYF. In nucleotides, the CDR3 is TGTGCCAGCAGCTTTCCTAGCGGTAGCACAGATACGCAGTATTTT.

This clone was observed once. V gene TRBV7-8 combines with J gene TRBJ2-3; D uncertain. In germline, CDR1 is SGHVS, CDR2 FQNEAQ. Trimming took 1 base from V and 0 from J, leaving 11 bases between them. There are 16 residues in the CDR3. The CDR3 DNA follows: TGTGCCAGCAGCTTAGGCGCCCGTACCAGCACAGATACGCAGTATTTT. It translates to CASSLGARTSTDTQYF.

V is TRBV5-6 and J is TRBJ2-5; the D gene is possibly TRBD2 (6 bases). Trimming removed 3 bases from V and 2 bases from J, with 11 bases in between. The CDR3 spans 14 residues. Germline CDR1 SGHDT, CDR2 YYEEEE. The CDR3 loop reads CASSSTGEQETQYF. CDR3 in DNA: TGTGCCAGCAGCTCGACGGGAGAGCAAGAGACCCAGTACTTC.

The chain joins TRBV30 to TRBJ2-1; no clear D gene. This CDR3 contains 13 residues. The ends were cut back, 0 bases at V and 2 bases at J, with 5 bases in the middle. Germline CDR1 GTSNPN, CDR2 SVGIG (reference sequence). CDR3 DNA: TGTGCCTGGAGTGTCGGAGCCTACAATGAGCAGTTCTTC. This gives the protein CAWSVGAYNEQFF.

V and J are TRBV2 and TRBJ2-7; D unclear. V gave up 10 bases and J gave up 2 bases, with 15 bases separating them. The CDR3 totals 13 residues. CDR1 and CDR2 from the germline V gene are SNHLY and FYNNEI. DNA for the CDR3: TGTGCCAACAAACGGCGGTTCCCCTACGAGCAGTACTTC. This sequence encodes CANKRRFPYEQYF.

V usage is TRBV11-2 and J usage is TRBJ2-2, with 8 nucleotides matching TRBD2. Germline trimming cut 8 bases from V and 3 bases from J; bases unmatched to any gene: 8. The CDR3 is 15 amino acids. The germline CDR1 and CDR2 sequences are SGHAT and FQNNGV. DNA for the CDR3: TGTGCCAGCGCCGGGGGGGTGCGGGACACCGGGGAGCTGTTTTTT. It specifies CASAGGVRDTGELFF.

V is TRBV18 and J is TRBJ1-1; 7 nucleotides align to TRBD1. Germline assignment: CDR1 KGHSH and CDR2 LQKENI. There are 15 residues in the CDR3. V was clipped by 3 bases and J by 5 bases; unmatched bases: 9. The chain's CDR3 is CASSPPTGIGTEAFF. In nucleotides, the CDR3 is TGTGCCAGCTCACCCCCGACAGGGATAGGGACTGAAGCTTTCTTT.

This clone was found a few times. The J gene is TRBJ1-1, the V gene TRBV19; no firm D call. V was shortened by 8 bases and J by 9 bases, with 10 bases between the two germline ends. CDR1 LNHDA and CDR2 SQIVND come from the germline V gene (reference sequence). The CDR3 totals 10 residues. CDR3 bases: TGTGCCAGTGGCCCGGAGAAAGCTTTCTTT. Translation: CASGPEKAFF.

The chain carries TRBV5-1 and TRBJ2-1; 11 nucleotides match TRBD2. The germline V gene encodes CDR1 SGHRS and CDR2 YFSETQ. J lost 5 bases, V lost 2 bases, and 3 bases had no gene match. CDR3 length equals 15 residues. Here the CDR3 reads CASSLPGLADNEQFF. In DNA form, the CDR3 reads TGCGCCAGCAGCTTACCGGGACTAGCGGACAATGAGCAGTTCTTC.

The rearrangement joins TRBV9 to TRBJ1-1; D is undetermined. V shed 3 bases and J shed 0 bases, with 9 bases lying between them. Looked up from germline, CDR1 is SGDLS and CDR2 is YYNGEE. CDR3 length: 14 residues. In nucleotides, the CDR3 is TGTGCCAGCAGCGCGGGAACGCTGAACACTGAAGCTTTCTTT. It codes for CASSAGTLNTEAFF.

This chain joins TRBV5-1 and TRBJ2-5, with D uncertain. V gave up 1 base and J gave up 5 bases, with 12 bases separating them. The V gene's germline CDR1 is SGHRS and CDR2 YFSETQ. This CDR3 is built from 14 residues. CDR3 sequence (DNA): TGCGCCAGCAGCTTGTTCCTAGGATCGGAGACCCAGTACTTC. As protein: CASSLFLGSETQYF.

The chain recombines TRBV7-9 with TRBJ1-2; D not certain. With 0 bases removed from V and 7 bases from J, the gap between germline ends came to 9 bases. CDR3 length: 13 amino acids. The V gene's germline CDR1 is SEHNR and CDR2 FQNEAQ (reference sequence). The CDR3 region is CASSLAHSLGYTF. As DNA, the CDR3 is TGTGCCAGCAGCTTAGCGCACTCCCTTGGCTACACCTTC.

Regarding this clone: The sample holds other DNA sequences that translate to the same CDR3. V gene TRBV27 combines with J gene TRBJ2-3; the D gene is possibly TRBD1 (6 bases). Trimming removed 6 bases at V and 3 bases at J, with 10 bases between. The CDR3 totals 13 residues. Germline V gene lookup returns CDR1 MNHEY and CDR2 SMNVEV (reference sequence). The CDR3: CASSDRLTDTQYF. CDR3 nucleotide sequence: TGTGCCAGCAGCGACAGGTTGACAGATACGCAGTATTTT.

The chain employs TRBV30 and TRBJ2-7, with 11 bases identical to TRBD2. Trimming cost V 1 base and J 2 bases; bases outside gene matches: 1. Germline V gene data show CDR1 as GTSNPN and CDR2 as SVGIG (reference sequence). The CDR3 is made up of 14 amino acids. The CDR3 here is CAWSATSGAYEQYF. The DNA of the CDR3 is TGTGCCTGGAGTGCGACTAGCGGGGCCTACGAGCAGTACTTC. The full variable domain, rest sourced from reference TRBV30 and TRBJ2-7, is SQTIHQWPATLVQPVGSPLSLECTVEGTSNPNLYWYRQAAGRGLQLLFYSVGIGQISSEVPQNLSASRPQDRQFILSSKKLLLSDSGFYLCAWSATSGAYEQYFGPGTRLTVT.

The genes are TRBV7-9 and TRBJ2-7; D call uncertain. CDR3 length: 13 residues. Germline CDR1 SEHNR, CDR2 FQNEAQ (reference sequence). The V gene lost 1 base and the J gene lost 0 bases, with 4 bases spanning the gap. CDR3 in amino acids: CASSLDVSYEQYF. The CDR3 nucleotides read TGTGCCAGCAGCTTAGACGTCTCCTACGAGCAGTACTTC.

The chain carries TRBV5-1 and TRBJ2-3; no clear D. The length of the CDR3 is 15 residues. In germline, CDR1 is SGHRS, CDR2 YFSETQ. Trimming left V 0 bases short and J 2 bases short, with 10 bases between. CDR3 sequence (DNA): TGCGCCAGCAGCTTGGTTCGGCGGAACACAGATACGCAGTATTTT. Translation gives CASSLVRRNTDTQYF.

The genes are TRBV5-1 and TRBJ2-1, with D perhaps TRBD1 (6 bases). The germline V gene encodes CDR1 SGHRS and CDR2 YFSETQ. Trimming pared 0 bases from V and 0 bases from J, leaving 10 bases between. The CDR3 spans 16 residues. The CDR3 region has the DNA TGCGCCAGCAGCTTGGTCGCGGACAGCTCCTACAATGAGCAGTTCTTC. Its protein is CASSLVADSSYNEQFF.

The chain carries TRBV28 and TRBJ2-1; D is perhaps TRBD2 (5 bases). There are 14 residues in the CDR3. Between the trimmed V and J ends, which lost 6 bases and 3 bases, there was a span of 12 bases. Germline V lookup: CDR1 MDHEN, CDR2 SYDVKM. Here the CDR3 reads CASSPTNYYNEQFF. The CDR3 coding sequence is TGTGCCAGCAGCCCGACTAATTACTACAATGAGCAGTTCTTC.

The chain has TRBV5-4 and TRBJ2-1, with 7 nucleotides matching TRBD2. Germline V gene data show CDR1 as SGHNT and CDR2 as YYREEE (reference sequence). The CDR3 contains 15 residues. Losses at the gene ends were 0 bases for V and 2 bases for J; bases not matched to a gene: 2. CDR3 loop: CASSLGGSTYNEQFF. CDR3 nucleotide sequence: TGTGCCAGCAGCTTGGGCGGGAGCACCTACAATGAGCAGTTCTTC.

The chain has TRBV28 and TRBJ2-1, with D possibly matching TRBD1 (6 bases). The CDR3 is 17 amino acids. Germline V gene sequence: CDR1 MDHEN, CDR2 SYDVKM. With 3 bases removed from V and 2 bases from J, the gap between germline ends came to 17 bases. The CDR3 loop reads CASSFSGARLPYNEQFF. The DNA of the CDR3 is TGTGCCAGCAGTTTCTCAGGGGCGCGACTCCCCTACAATGAGCAGTTCTTC.

V gene TRBV7-9 combines with J gene TRBJ2-1, with 7 bases that match TRBD1. The CDR3 is 15 amino acids. Looked up from germline, CDR1 is SEHNR and CDR2 is FQNEAQ (reference sequence). V was pared by 1 base and J by 9 bases, with 9 bases of the junction left unmatched. The CDR3 nucleotides are TGTGCCAGCAGCTTAGGGCCTACAGGGGATGGTGAGCAGTTCTTC. Its protein product is CASSLGPTGDGEQFF.

V is TRBV6-6 and J is TRBJ2-5; TRBD2 aligns across 8 bases. Germline V gene data show CDR1 as MNHNY and CDR2 as SVGAGI (reference sequence). The trim removed 6 bases at V and 9 bases at J, leaving 6 bases unmatched. CDR3 size: 12 residues. The CDR3 sequence is CASSPGGGSQYF. CDR3 bases: TGTGCCAGCAGCCCTGGCGGGGGGTCCCAGTACTTC.

The chain is built from TRBV18 and TRBJ2-5; D is uncertain. Germline V lookup: CDR1 KGHSH, CDR2 LQKENI. The V end lost 6 bases, the J end lost 4 bases, and 9 bases lay between the germline ends. The CDR3 loop spans 12 amino acids. This chain's CDR3 is CASSPAPETQYF. CDR3 DNA sequence: TGTGCCAGCTCGCCCGCCCCAGAGACCCAGTACTTC.

The sample holds one count of this clone. The gene calls are TRBV30 and TRBJ2-1; D is ambiguous. The germline gives CDR1 GTSNPN, CDR2 SVGIG (reference sequence). V lost 2 bases, J lost 7 bases, and 18 bases lay in between. This CDR3 is 15 amino acids long. CDR3 nucleotide sequence: TGTGCCTGGAGTCCGCAAGCACTTGGACGGAATGAGCAGTTCTTC. This codes for CAWSPQALGRNEQFF.

This clone has more than one count but fewer than ten. The chain couples TRBV5-5 to TRBJ2-3; D is undetermined. With 7 bases removed from V and 0 bases from J, the gap between germline ends came to 12 bases. In germline, CDR1 is SGHKS, CDR2 YYEKEE (reference sequence). The CDR3 is made up of 14 amino acids. CDR3: CASRTQVSTDTQYF. CDR3 bases: TGTGCCAGCCGCACCCAAGTGAGCACAGATACGCAGTATTTT.

This chain uses TRBV6-5 with TRBJ1-1; TRBD1 matches 8 bases. Trimming at V came to 5 bases and at J to 11 bases, leaving 10 bases not matched to a gene. The CDR3 is 13 amino acids. The germline gives CDR1 MNHEY, CDR2 SVGAGI. In DNA form, the CDR3 reads TGTGCCAGCAGTCCAACTTTACAGGGGGTGGCTTTCTTT. It specifies CASSPTLQGVAFF.